This TCR beta chain was sequenced in a study of cytomegalovirus exposure and HLA in healthy donors. The study, taken as a whole, reports: Later analysis identified a missense DCLRE1C variant that was linked to TCR beta V- and J-gene trimming. A later analysis reportedly identified an Asian-associated ancestry cluster as carrying fewer N-insertions than the 666-donor mean. Earlier analysis found most TCR beta V segments productive about 87% or about 30% of the time.

This clone has only one observation. As yet, its antigen is unknown. These donors counted as nominally healthy when sampled, but unrecorded immune exposures were likely. The PCR employed 60 Vbeta primers together with 13 Jbeta primers. Some clones are missing from TCRdb's copy, which holds only in-frame ones; the method was immunoSEQ multiplex PCR. The data show about 130,000 clones, around 73% seen once. Trimming took 7 bases from V and 4 from J, leaving 20 bases between them. The CDR3 runs 15 residues. Germline-derived CDR1 and CDR2 are ENHRY and SYGVKD. This sequence joins TRBV10-3 and TRBJ2-7; the D gene is possibly TRBD1 (5 bases). The material sequenced was PBMCs. This sequence was found in a man aged 50 to 60 in good health and CMV-seronegative. The CDR3 DNA reads TGTGCCATCACCAAGGACACCCAAGGGCCTTACGAGCAGTACTTC. Encoded protein: CAITKDTQGPYEQYF.